What follows are 13 T cell receptor beta chains derived from one specimen sequenced in a study of control samples from healthy donors and cancer patients. TCRdb's copy holds only in-frame clones and misses some; the assay was immunoSEQ multiplex PCR. Of 74,000 or so clones in the sample, about nine tenths are singletons; the top ten hold roughly 7%. The sample was blood. The source is a man aged 45-65 years in good health.

The chain has TRBV18 and TRBJ1-6; D ambiguous. The germline gives CDR1 KGHSH, CDR2 LQKENI. The CDR3 is made up of 15 amino acids. V was cut by 0 bases and J by 6 bases, with 9 bases left in between. CDR3 in DNA: TGTGCCAGCTCACCACCGGGGAGGGTTAATTCACCCCTCCACTTT. Protein: CASSPPGRVNSPLHF.

This clone was seen a few times. J is TRBJ2-2 and V is TRBV19, with 8 bases identical to TRBD1. This CDR3 contains 13 residues. V shed 5 bases and J 6 bases; nucleotides not matched to a gene: 2. Germline assignment: CDR1 LNHDA and CDR2 SQIVND (reference sequence). Here the CDR3 reads CASSRQGPGELFF. The CDR3 region has the DNA TGTGCCAGTAGTCGACAGGGGCCCGGGGAGCTGTTTTTT.

The chain couples TRBV9 to TRBJ2-3; possibly TRBD2 for D (6 bases). Germline V gene data show CDR1 as SGDLS and CDR2 as YYNGEE. Trimming pared 2 bases from V and 2 bases from J, leaving 15 bases between. CDR3 size: 16 residues. The CDR3 coding sequence is TGTGCCAGCAGCGTGTCCGCCGGAGGGGACACAGATACGCAGTATTTT. Its translation is CASSVSAGGDTDTQYF.

CDR3: CASSPPTNTEAFF. CDR3 nucleotides: TGTGCCAGCTCACCACCTACGAACACTGAAGCTTTCTTT. This sequence joins TRBV18 and TRBJ1-1; no reliable D call. Per germline, CDR1 KGHSH and CDR2 LQKENI. The CDR3 spans 13 residues. V gave up 0 bases and J gave up 1 base, with 3 bases separating them.

The rearrangement joins TRBV6-5 to TRBJ1-3; D is possibly TRBD1 (5 bases). The ends were cut back, 8 bases at V and 0 bases at J, with 8 bases in the middle. The CDR3 extends over 13 amino acids. CDR1 MNHEY and CDR2 SVGAGI come from the germline V gene. The CDR3 region is CASQGTSGNTIYF. The DNA for the CDR3 is TGTGCCAGCCAAGGGACCTCTGGAAACACCATATATTTT.

The chain carries TRBV5-1 and TRBJ1-1; D is unresolved. Germline assignment: CDR1 SGHRS and CDR2 YFSETQ. The V and J ends lost 1 base and 7 bases respectively, with 14 bases between them. This CDR3 has 14 residues. CDR3 DNA: TGCGCCAGCAGCTTGTTGGAGGGTATCAATGAAGCTTTCTTT. Translation: CASSLLEGINEAFF.

The gene calls are TRBV3-1 (or the pseudogene TRBV3-2) and TRBJ1-2; the D gene is possibly TRBD1 (5 bases). CDR1 and CDR2 from the germline V gene are LGHDT and YNNKEL (reference sequence). The length of the CDR3 is 14 residues. The V end was cut by 4 bases, the J end by 10 bases, with 19 bases between. In DNA form, the CDR3 reads TGTGCCAGCAGCCCCAGGTGGGGCAGCCCCCACTACACCTTC. Amino acid sequence: CASSPRWGSPHYTF.

The rearrangement joins TRBV6-5 to TRBJ1-1; D gene ambiguous. Germline V lookup: CDR1 MNHEY, CDR2 SVGAGI. V lost 4 bases to trimming and J lost 4 bases, with 10 bases between them. There are 13 residues in the CDR3. Here the CDR3 DNA reads TGTGCCAGCAGTTCCTCATATGTCACTGAAGCTTTCTTT. Its protein product is CASSSSYVTEAFF.

The rearrangement uses TRBV12-3 or TRBV12-4 and TRBJ1-2; possibly TRBD1 for D (6 bases). V lost 5 bases and J 6 bases, leaving 10 bases between the germline ends. This CDR3 contains 12 residues. CDR3 region: CASSQDRNGYTF. The DNA for the CDR3 is TGTGCCAGCAGTCAGGACAGAAATGGCTACACCTTC.

This chain connects TRBV12-5 to TRBJ1-2; D call uncertain. The germline V gene encodes CDR1 LGHNT and CDR2 FRNRAP. Trimming stripped 1 base from V and 2 bases from J, with 5 bases between. The CDR3 has 13 amino acids. The CDR3 DNA reads TGTGCTAGTGGTTTGGGGACGAACTATGGCTACACCTTC. Its translation is CASGLGTNYGYTF.

In this sample, this clone turned up once. V is TRBV6-6 and J is TRBJ1-2; TRBD1 matches at 9 bases. Trimming at V came to 4 bases and at J to 8 bases, leaving 8 bases not matched to a gene. The CDR3 is 14 residues long. Germline values: CDR1 MNHNY, CDR2 SVGAGI (reference sequence). CDR3 in amino acids: CASSWPGTGTGYTF. CDR3 nucleotide sequence: TGTGCCAGCAGTTGGCCCGGGACAGGGACCGGCTACACCTTC.

This chain connects TRBV11-1 to TRBJ2-7, with 9 bases identical to TRBD2. The V gene end was trimmed by 2 bases and the J gene end by 0 bases; junction bases not matched to a gene: 2. Germline CDR1 reads SGHAT; CDR2 reads FQDESV (reference sequence). The CDR3 has 15 amino acids. The CDR3 spells CASSLRLADSYEQYF. As DNA, the CDR3 is TGTGCCAGCAGCTTACGACTAGCGGACTCCTACGAGCAGTACTTC.

This chain uses TRBV5-5 with TRBJ2-4; D is uncertain. V lost 4 bases to trimming and J lost 0 bases, with 11 bases between them. The CDR3 runs to 15 residues. Germline V lookup: CDR1 SGHKS, CDR2 YYEKEE (reference sequence). CDR3 loop: CASSTSEIAKNIQYF. DNA of the CDR3: TGTGCCAGCAGCACTTCGGAAATAGCCAAAAACATTCAGTACTTC. The variable domain in full, with the rest retrieved from reference TRBV5-5 and TRBJ2-4, is DAGVTQSPTHLIKTRGQQVTLRCSPISGHKSVSWYQQVLGQGPQFIFQYYEKEERGRGNFPDRFSARQFPNYSSELNVNALLLGDSALYLCASSTSEIAKNIQYFGAGTRLSVL.